The TCR beta chain under discussion was sequenced for a study of blood T cell repertoires in COVID-19. Study as a whole: Researchers got acute and convalescent COVID-19 samples from the United States, Italy and Spain. T cells, B-cell-depleted T cells, or PBMCs supplied cDNA or gDNA.

As originally analysed: How many nucleated cells were present was estimated from reference gene primer amplification. Only in-frame clones appear in the TCRdb table, and some are missing; sequencing was by immunoSEQ multiplex PCR. That table supplies the V and J calls and clone size; D and trimming were determined from the DNA. The sample lists about 130,000 clones, roughly nine tenths occurring once. V lost 4 bases and J 0 bases, leaving 18 bases between the germline ends. In germline, CDR1 is SGHDN, CDR2 FVKESK. CDR3 length: 17 amino acids. The chain couples TRBV14 to TRBJ2-5; weak D call: TRBD1 (6 bases). The sequenced sample consisted of peripheral blood. The TCR originated in a man between 50 and 59 years old with active COVID-19. The CDR3 region has the DNA TGTGCCAGCAGCCCAAATCTATTGACAGGACACCAAGAGACCCAGTACTTC. It codes for CASSPNLLTGHQETQYF.